The 9 T cell receptor beta chains below all came from one sample that was sequenced in a study of T cell repertoires in cytomegalovirus infection. What these receptors recognize is not known. TCRdb used MiXCR to reprocess the reads, holding one entry per CDR3 protein. This table holds approximately 70,000 distinct CDR3 sequences, 22% found once. Sequenced sample: PBMCs, sequenced either directly or after in vitro stimulation (not recorded which). The receptor set was obtained from a human donor in good health (CMV status not recorded). Some clones in this sample may be carry-over from other donors' samples.

This clonotype has only a few counts. The chain couples TRBV6-2 or TRBV6-3 to TRBJ2-1; D ambiguous. Trimming removed 2 bases at V and 5 bases at J, with 10 bases between. This CDR3 is built from 14 residues. Germline V lookup: CDR1 MNHEY, CDR2 SVGEGT. The CDR3 nucleotides read TGTGCCAGCAGTTACCTGGACCAGAACAATGAGCAGTTCTTC. Amino acid sequence: CASSYLDQNNEQFF.

This clonotype occurred many times. The rearrangement uses TRBV7-2 and TRBJ2-7, with 7 nucleotides matching TRBD2. The V gene's germline CDR1 is SGHTA and CDR2 FQGNSA. V was clipped by 7 bases and J by 0 bases; unmatched bases: 6. The CDR3 is made up of 14 amino acids. CDR3 sequence reads: CASTLGRSSYEQYF. CDR3 bases: TGTGCCAGCACCCTCGGGAGGAGCTCCTACGAGCAGTACTTC. The full variable domain, completed using reference TRBV7-2 and TRBJ2-7, is GAGVSQSPSNKVTEKGKDVELRCDPISGHTALYWYRQSLGQGLEFLIYFQGNSAPDKSGLPSDRFSAERTGGSVSTLTIQRTQQEDSAVYLCASTLGRSSYEQYFGPGTRLTVT.

This clonotype turned up a few times. This sequence joins TRBV7-8 and TRBJ2-1; no definite D call. CDR1 is SGHVS, CDR2 FQNEAQ, per germline. V shed 2 bases and J shed 6 bases, with 11 bases lying between them. There are 14 residues in the CDR3. The CDR3 sequence: CASSLLVSRNEQFF. The CDR3 DNA is TGTGCCAGCAGCTTATTGGTTAGCCGCAATGAGCAGTTCTTC.

There are many counts of this clonotype. For the CDR3, the DNA is TGCAGTGCTAGCTCTAGCGGGAGTATTATCGATGAGCAGTTCTTC. Protein sequence: CSASSSGSIIDEQFF. V usage is TRBV20-1 and J usage is TRBJ2-1; TRBD2 matches at 10 bases. The CDR3 contains 15 residues. J gave up 8 bases and V 3 bases, and 10 bases lay outside the gene matches. Germline V gives CDR1 DFQATT, CDR2 SNEGSKA (reference sequence).

This clonotype was seen repeatedly, ten times or more. The genes are TRBV6-5 and TRBJ2-1, with 8 bases matching TRBD2. V lost 0 bases and J lost 6; bases outside the gene matches: 4. CDR1 and CDR2 (germline): MNHEY, SVGAGI. This CDR3 has 15 amino acids. The CDR3 sequence: CASSYSEREINEQFF. The CDR3 DNA reads as TGTGCCAGCAGTTACTCGGAGCGGGAGATCAATGAGCAGTTCTTC.

This clonotype has ten or more counts. The chain joins TRBV7-2 to TRBJ1-1; D not certain. CDR1 is SGHTA and CDR2 is FQGNSA in the germline V gene. The CDR3 loop spans 13 amino acids. V lost 3 bases and J 2 bases, leaving 7 bases between the germline ends. The CDR3 coding sequence is TGTGCCAGCAGCTTTTTAAGTAACACTGAAGCTTTCTTT. It encodes CASSFLSNTEAFF.

This chain joins TRBV7-9 and TRBJ2-3; 13 positions match TRBD2. The CDR3 length is 15 residues. The V gene end was trimmed by 8 bases and the J gene end by 6 bases; junction bases not matched to a gene: 8. CDR1 is SEHNR, CDR2 FQNEAQ, per germline (reference sequence). The CDR3 sequence: CASSGTSGMRDTQYF. The CDR3 nucleotides read TGTGCCAGCTCAGGGACTAGCGGGATGAGGGATACGCAGTATTTT.

This clonotype has just a few counts. The chain joins TRBV4-3 to TRBJ2-1; TRBD2 might be the D (6 bases). V was pared by 3 bases and J by 7 bases, with 10 bases between. The CDR3 contains 13 residues. Germline V gene sequence: CDR1 LGHNA, CDR2 YSLEER. The CDR3 coding sequence is TGCGCCAGCAGCCATTTCGGAGGGAATGAGCAGTTCTTC. It translates to CASSHFGGNEQFF.

The chain couples TRBV18 to TRBJ2-7; D unclear. The CDR3 extends over 11 amino acids. Germline CDR1 KGHSH, CDR2 LQKENI. The V end was cut by 3 bases, the J end by 5 bases, with 5 bases between. The CDR3 nucleotides are TGTGCCAGCTCACCCCAGGACGAGCAGTACTTC. Protein sequence: CASSPQDEQYF.